This TCR beta chain was retrieved from a study of beta chain features in type 1 diabetes. General observations from the study: When VDJ junctions were examined, type 1 diabetes patients showed fewer insertions and more deletions. Any HLA type influence on TCRB rearrangement was left unresolved here.

This clone was counted only a few times. Antigen: not known. The CDR3 sequence is 13 residues long. V lost 5 bases and J 2 bases, leaving 10 bases between the germline ends. The germline V gene has CDR1 GTSNPN and CDR2 SVGIG (reference sequence). The whole isolated RNA underwent reverse transcription, so sequencing captured expressed TCRB transcripts. Clones were sequenced by immunoSEQ multiplex PCR, and TCRdb holds only the in-frame ones, with some missing. This table holds under 450,000 clones, 14% found once. Sequenced input: naive CD4+ T cells from blood. The rearrangement joins TRBV30 to TRBJ1-5, with a weak D call TRBD1 (6 bases). The origin of this receptor is a man aged 25-40 years in good health. The DNA for the CDR3 is TGTGCCTGGGCGGCAGGGGGCAATCAGCCCCAGCATTTT. Protein: CAWAAGGNQPQHF.